This is a list of T cell receptor beta chains from one sample in a study of T cells after yellow fever vaccination. One entry per CDR3 protein results from TCRdb running MiXCR on the 5' RACE reads. The sample holds some 160,000 distinct CDR3 sequences, over 7% seen once. The source material was CD8+ T cells sorted from PBMCs, sampled 45 days after the yellow fever booster vaccination. The receptor set was obtained from a man younger than 35 who received the YFV17D yellow fever vaccine. CDR3s include the opening cysteine and the closing phenylalanine or tryptophan. D genes are given only for firm matches. The listing skips clone size in some rows; elsewhere it reads once, few, many or a size class.

d_call clone_size j_call v_call cdr3_aa cdr3_nt
TRBD2 - TRBJ2-5 TRBV12-3/TRBV12-4 CASRTGGQETQYF TGTGCCAGCAGGACGGGGGGGCAGGAGACCCAGTACTTC
TRBD2 once TRBJ2-5 TRBV15 CATSIQRGFQETQYF TGTGCCACGTCAATCCAGCGGGGCTTCCAAGAGACCCAGTACTTC
- few TRBJ2-5 TRBV7-9 CASSSPRDSDQETQYF TGTGCCAGCAGCTCGCCCCGGGACTCAGACCAAGAGACCCAGTACTTC
- - TRBJ2-3 TRBV4-1 CASSQDMGADTQYF TGCGCCAGCAGCCAAGATATGGGGGCAGATACGCAGTATTTT
- few TRBJ2-7 TRBV7-9 CASSLAKASYEQYF TGTGCCAGCAGCTTAGCAAAGGCCTCCTACGAGCAGTACTTC
- - TRBJ2-1 TRBV29-1 CSVEAAALVEQFF TGCAGCGTTGAAGCGGCAGCCTTGGTGGAGCAGTTCTTC
- few TRBJ2-2 TRBV7-9 CASSPQHTGELFF TGTGCCAGCAGCCCACAGCACACCGGGGAGCTGTTTTTT
TRBD1 few TRBJ1-5 TRBV27 CASSPYRGRKQPQHF TGTGCCAGCAGTCCCTACAGGGGTCGAAAGCAGCCCCAGCATTTT
- few TRBJ1-1 TRBV28 CAAQRLGENTEAFF TGTGCCGCCCAAAGACTAGGGGAGAACACTGAAGCTTTCTTT
- few TRBJ2-7 TRBV4-3 CASSLRERGYEQYF TGCGCCAGCAGCCTACGGGAACGGGGCTACGAGCAGTACTTC
- - TRBJ1-3 TRBV6-5 CASSSGGGNTIYF TGTGCCAGCAGTTCGGGTGGTGGAAACACCATATATTTT
- few TRBJ1-1 TRBV12-3/TRBV12-4 CASSSMGGEAFF TGTGCCAGCAGTTCCATGGGTGGTGAAGCTTTCTTT
- - TRBJ1-1 TRBV7-2 CASSPETGTAEAFF TGTGCCAGCAGCCCAGAGACCGGAACGGCTGAAGCTTTCTTT
- - TRBJ1-2 TRBV7-9 CASSPAEGTNYGYTF TGTGCCAGCAGCCCAGCGGAGGGAACCAACTATGGCTACACCTTC
TRBD1 - TRBJ1-1 TRBV4-1 CASSQRDREGTEAFF TGCGCCAGCAGCCAGCGCGACAGGGAGGGCACTGAAGCTTTCTTT
- few TRBJ2-1 TRBV4-1 CASGARPYNEQFF TGCGCCAGCGGAGCCCGTCCCTACAATGAGCAGTTCTTC
- - TRBJ2-2 TRBV7-2 CASSLVAVGPYTGELFF TGTGCCAGCAGCTTAGTCGCAGTTGGGCCGTACACCGGGGAGCTGTTTTTT
TRBD2 many TRBJ2-2 TRBV20-1 CSAKGSSGDTGELFF TGCAGTGCTAAAGGCTCTAGCGGGGACACCGGGGAGCTGTTTTTT
TRBD1 many TRBJ2-3 TRBV6-4 CASAIQQGSSTDTQYF TGTGCCAGCGCTATTCAACAGGGGTCCAGCACAGATACGCAGTATTTT
- - TRBJ2-1 TRBV29-1 CSVEDRGPYNEQFF TGCAGCGTTGAAGATCGGGGCCCCTACAATGAGCAGTTCTTC
- few TRBJ1-2 TRBV29-1 CSVSTGFFYGYTF TGCAGCGTGAGCACCGGGTTTTTCTATGGCTACACCTTC
TRBD1 - TRBJ1-5 TRBV4-3 CASSQDTGDPSFEPQHF TGCGCCAGCAGCCAAGATACAGGGGATCCCTCTTTTGAGCCCCAGCATTTT
- - TRBJ1-5 TRBV4-1 CASSLRPGNGSNQPQHF TGCGCCAGCAGCCTCCGACCGGGTAACGGTAGCAATCAGCCCCAGCATTTT
- - TRBJ2-7 TRBV19 CASSVDVAYEQYF TGTGCCAGCTCTGTTGATGTAGCCTACGAGCAGTACTTC
- - TRBJ2-2 TRBV19 CASSPDSYTGELFF TGTGCCAGTAGCCCCGACAGTTACACCGGGGAGCTGTTTTTT
- few TRBJ2-7 TRBV6-5 CASSYSSGGYEQYF TGTGCCAGCAGTTACTCCTCCGGGGGCTACGAGCAGTACTTC
- - TRBJ2-6 TRBV27 CASTEGPGANVLTF TGTGCCAGCACCGAGGGTCCTGGGGCCAACGTCCTGACTTTC
TRBD2 - TRBJ2-5 TRBV7-9 CASDSGGGDRETQYF TGTGCCAGCGATAGCGGGGGAGGCGATCGGGAGACCCAGTACTTC
- many TRBJ2-5 TRBV4-1 CASSQRRQSQETQYF TGCGCCAGCAGCCAACGCAGACAGTCTCAAGAGACCCAGTACTTC
TRBD1 - TRBJ2-7 TRBV5-1 CASSPYRGQDEQYF TGCGCCAGCAGCCCCTACAGGGGCCAGGACGAGCAGTACTTC
TRBD2 - TRBJ2-1 TRBV7-2 CASSLEAGGYNEQFF TGTGCCAGCAGCTTAGAGGCGGGAGGCTACAATGAGCAGTTCTTC
TRBD1 few TRBJ1-4 TRBV11-2 CASSETGGREKLFF TGTGCCAGCAGCGAAACAGGGGGCAGGGAAAAACTGTTTTTT
- few TRBJ2-2 TRBV29-1 CSVGTPANTGELFF TGCAGCGTGGGGACACCCGCGAACACCGGGGAGCTGTTTTTT
- few TRBJ2-7 TRBV6-2/TRBV6-3 CASSYSRSLLGREQYF TGTGCCAGCAGTTACTCTCGCAGCCTACTGGGCCGCGAGCAGTACTTC
- few TRBJ1-6 TRBV7-2 CASTGVSYNSPLHF TGTGCCAGCACAGGGGTCTCCTATAATTCACCCCTCCACTTT
- - TRBJ1-1 TRBV11-2 CASSIGVGRDTEAFF TGTGCCAGCAGCATAGGGGTGGGCCGCGACACTGAAGCTTTCTTT
- large TRBJ2-7 TRBV29-1 CSVYTGSSYEQYF TGCAGCGTATATACAGGGTCATCCTACGAGCAGTACTTC
TRBD2 - TRBJ2-1 TRBV5-1 CASSLVASGGGRYNEQFF TGCGCCAGCAGCTTGGTGGCTAGCGGGGGGGGACGATACAATGAGCAGTTCTTC
- many TRBJ1-6 TRBV12-3/TRBV12-4 CASSFRGLLGSPLHF TGTGCCAGCAGTTTTAGGGGTTTGCTCGGATCACCCCTCCACTTT
- - TRBJ2-7 TRBV7-9 CASSFEQGGTYEQYF TGTGCCAGCAGCTTTGAACAGGGCGGCACCTACGAGCAGTACTTC
TRBD1 few TRBJ2-3 TRBV6-5 CASSLRTGGHTDTQYF TGTGCCAGCAGCCTCCGGACAGGGGGTCACACAGATACGCAGTATTTT
- - TRBJ2-7 TRBV27 CASSPMGAYEQYF TGTGCCAGCAGTCCCATGGGGGCCTACGAGCAGTACTTC